The rows below give T cell receptor beta chains drawn from one sample of a study of T cell clonotyping in hematopoietic cell transplantation. TCRdb keeps only in-frame clones here, not all; method: immunoSEQ multiplex PCR. Seen here are tens of thousands of clones, around 94% observed once, and the top ten hold 0.85% to 0.9%. Sequencing was done on a sample of peripheral blood mononuclear cells. The receptors were gathered from a woman in her 50s in good health. Some clones in this sample may be carry-over from other donors' samples. CDR3s include the opening cysteine and the closing phenylalanine or tryptophan. The D gene is left open where the match is weak. Where a row states a size, it is once, few, many or the class of an expanded clone; other rows omit it.

TRBJ2-7 TRBV6-4 - - CASSDPGHSYEQYF TGTGCCAGCAGTGACCCGGGACACTCCTACGAGCAGTACTTC
TRBJ1-2 TRBV9 once - CASSVVSGDGYTF TGTGCCAGCAGCGTAGTTTCAGGGGATGGCTACACCTTC
TRBJ1-1 TRBV7-8 - - CASSFGVGAGLNTEAFF TGTGCCAGCAGCTTTGGGGTTGGGGCGGGATTGAACACTGAAGCTTTCTTT
TRBJ1-2 TRBV10-3 - - CAISGQGGYGYTF TGTGCCATCAGTGGGCAGGGAGGCTATGGCTACACCTTC
TRBJ2-4 TRBV5-4 - TRBD2 CASSLFYGGADIQYF TGTGCCAGCAGCTTGTTTTACGGGGGGGCGGACATTCAGTACTTC
TRBJ2-1 TRBV6-5 once - CASVGGVNNEQFF TGTGCCAGCGTTGGTGGCGTCAACAATGAGCAGTTCTTC
TRBJ2-5 TRBV5-4 - TRBD2 CASSSPTSGGPEAQYF TGTGCCAGCAGCTCGCCGACTAGCGGGGGTCCGGAGGCCCAGTACTTC
TRBJ1-2 TRBV7-2 - TRBD1 CASSLAGTGVGNYGYTF TGTGCCAGCAGCTTAGCAGGGACAGGGGTAGGGAACTATGGCTACACCTTC
TRBJ2-5 TRBV7-2 - - CASTIRAGQETQYF TGTGCCAGCACCATTAGGGCAGGCCAAGAGACCCAGTACTTC
TRBJ2-2 TRBV5-1 - TRBD2 CASSASGGANTGELFF TGCGCCAGCAGCGCTAGCGGGGGGGCGAACACCGGGGAGCTGTTTTTT
TRBJ1-4 TRBV11-3 few - CASSLGTNEKLFF TGTGCCAGCAGCTTGGGAACGAATGAAAAACTGTTTTTT
TRBJ1-4 TRBV27 - - CASLEELFF TGTGCCAGCTTAGAGGAACTGTTTTTT
TRBJ1-1 TRBV5-6 - - CASSLLQGADTEAFF TGTGCCAGCAGCCTACTACAGGGAGCGGACACTGAAGCTTTCTTT
TRBJ1-1 TRBV6-5 few - CASSYSMSLNTEAFF TGTGCCAGCAGTTACTCGATGAGCCTGAACACTGAAGCTTTCTTT
TRBJ1-1 TRBV5-1 once - CASSPDGSGTEAFF TGCGCCAGCAGCCCAGACGGCAGTGGGACTGAAGCTTTCTTT
TRBJ1-5 TRBV7-9 - - CASSLVDQPQHF TGTGCCAGCAGCTTAGTGGATCAGCCCCAGCATTTT
TRBJ1-2 TRBV29-1 once - CSVEERGYTF TGCAGCGTTGAAGAGAGGGGCTACACCTTC
TRBJ1-5 TRBV10-1 - - CAIVGLTGDSNQPQHF TGCGCCATCGTTGGGCTTACGGGGGATAGCAATCAGCCCCAGCATTTT
TRBJ2-6 TRBV5-6 once TRBD1 CASSFIGQDLKGANVLTF TGTGCCAGCAGCTTCATTGGACAGGATCTCAAGGGGGCCAACGTCCTGACTTTC
TRBJ1-2 TRBV6-5 - TRBD1 CASSYSTGRFYGYTF TGTGCCAGCAGTTACTCGACAGGGCGCTTCTATGGCTACACCTTC
TRBJ1-5 TRBV7-8 once TRBD1 CASSEGGQRNQPQHF TGTGCCAGCAGCGAGGGGGGACAGAGGAATCAGCCCCAGCATTTT
TRBJ1-6 TRBV5-1 - TRBD1 CASSVGQVSKLHF TGCGCCAGCAGCGTGGGACAGGTTTCGAAGCTCCACTTT
TRBJ1-1 TRBV5-4 - TRBD1 CASSRDRESNTEAFF TGTGCCAGCAGCCGGGACAGGGAGTCGAACACTGAAGCTTTCTTT
TRBJ2-5 TRBV5-6 - TRBD1 CASSFAGTGIEPQYF TGTGCCAGCAGTTTTGCCGGGACAGGGATTGAGCCCCAGTACTTC
TRBJ2-2 TRBV5-1 - TRBD2 CASSRGLAGGSGTGELFF TGCGCCAGCAGCAGAGGACTAGCGGGGGGGAGCGGCACCGGGGAGCTGTTTTTT
TRBJ1-2 TRBV28 - - CASSFGTNYGYTF TGTGCCAGCAGTTTCGGGACAAACTATGGCTACACCTTC
TRBJ2-7 TRBV11-3 - - CASSNGPETYEQYF TGTGCCAGCAGCAACGGTCCAGAAACCTACGAGCAGTACTTC
TRBJ1-2 TRBV5-1 - - CASSLDGSGGYTF TGCGCCAGCAGCTTGGACGGGTCGGGAGGCTACACCTTC
TRBJ1-5 TRBV7-2 - - CATSDGYQPQHF TGTGCCACCTCGGACGGTTATCAGCCCCAGCATTTT
TRBJ1-5 TRBV27 - - CASSILGANQPQHF TGTGCCAGCAGTATCCTGGGCGCCAATCAGCCCCAGCATTTT
TRBJ2-3 TRBV7-2 - - CASSLSSDTDTQYF TGTGCCAGCAGCTTATCCTCGGACACAGATACGCAGTATTTT
TRBJ2-6 TRBV19 - TRBD1 CASSIGTGHSGANVLTF TGTGCCAGTAGTATAGGGACAGGCCACTCTGGGGCCAACGTCCTGACTTTC
TRBJ2-7 TRBV6-5 - - CASSYTAGAISYEQYF TGTGCCAGCAGTTATACGGCGGGGGCGATCTCCTACGAGCAGTACTTC
TRBJ1-4 TRBV7-9 - - CASSLGGAGANEKLFF TGTGCCAGCAGCTTAGGGGGCGCGGGGGCTAATGAAAAACTGTTTTTT
TRBJ1-4 TRBV6-5 - - CASSPIVREKLFF TGTGCCAGCAGCCCAATCGTTCGGGAAAAACTGTTTTTT
TRBJ2-2 TRBV25-1 - - CASSGRGTSTGELFF TGTGCCAGCAGTGGCCGGGGTACAAGCACCGGGGAGCTGTTTTTT
TRBJ1-1 TRBV7-6 - - CASSLAPGSGTEAFF TGTGCCAGCAGCTTAGCCCCGGGATCGGGCACTGAAGCTTTCTTT
TRBJ2-5 TRBV12-5 - - CASGLVESGTQYF TGTGCTAGTGGTTTGGTAGAGAGTGGGACCCAGTACTTC
TRBJ1-1 TRBV11-3 - - CASSRTAFTNTEAFF TGTGCCAGCAGCCGGACAGCCTTTACGAACACTGAAGCTTTCTTT
TRBJ1-5 TRBV10-3 - - CAISEAGWSNQPQHF TGTGCCATCAGTGAAGCAGGGTGGAGCAATCAGCCCCAGCATTTT
TRBJ1-2 TRBV10-3 - - CAISGTGIGGYTF TGTGCCATCAGTGGGACGGGAATAGGAGGCTACACCTTC
TRBJ1-5 TRBV6-4 few - CASSPGPNQPQHF TGTGCCAGCAGCCCGGGCCCGAATCAGCCCCAGCATTTT
TRBJ1-5 TRBV6-1 - - CASSVEGAYNQPQHF TGTGCCAGCAGTGTCGAGGGCGCATACAATCAGCCCCAGCATTTT
TRBJ2-1 TRBV5-1 - TRBD2 CASSSPGTSANEQFF TGCGCCAGCAGCTCCCCCGGGACTAGCGCGAATGAGCAGTTCTTC
TRBJ1-1 TRBV28 - - CASSLEQLNTEAFF TGTGCCAGCAGTTTAGAACAGTTGAACACTGAAGCTTTCTTT
TRBJ1-6 TRBV5-1 - - CASSSGRDTDGSPLHF TGCGCCAGCAGTTCTGGCCGGGACACAGACGGTTCACCCCTCCACTTT
TRBJ2-1 TRBV4-3 - - CASSQPGIYNEQFF TGCGCCAGCAGCCAACCCGGAATCTACAATGAGCAGTTCTTC
TRBJ1-1 TRBV28 once - CASSPALVGAVEAFF TGTGCCAGCAGCCCGGCATTGGTGGGGGCGGTTGAAGCTTTCTTT
TRBJ2-6 TRBV30 - - CAWSVPGYSGANVLTF TGTGCCTGGAGTGTACCAGGGTACTCTGGGGCCAACGTCCTGACTTTC
TRBJ1-3 TRBV12-1 - - CASSFEQLGSGNTIYF TGTGCCAGCAGCTTTGAACAGCTAGGCTCTGGAAACACCATATATTTT
TRBJ2-5 TRBV9 - - CASSVGLQQETQYF TGTGCCAGCAGCGTAGGGCTTCAACAAGAGACCCAGTACTTC
TRBJ2-7 TRBV11-2 - TRBD2 CASTSRGGRDDEQYF TGTGCCAGCACCTCCCGGGGGGGGCGAGACGACGAGCAGTACTTC
TRBJ1-4 TRBV11-2 - - CASSLVGRENEKLFF TGTGCCAGCAGCTTAGTAGGCAGAGAAAATGAAAAACTGTTTTTT
TRBJ1-3 TRBV4-2 - - CASSQGRDTIYF TGTGCCAGCAGCCAAGGGCGGGACACCATATATTTT
TRBJ1-6 TRBV5-5 - TRBD1 CASSPVADRENSPLHF TGTGCCAGCAGCCCAGTCGCGGACAGGGAGAATTCACCCCTCCACTTT
TRBJ1-6 TRBV9 - TRBD1 CASSVEQGGDNSPLHF TGTGCCAGCAGCGTAGAACAGGGGGGGGATAATTCACCCCTCCACTTT
TRBJ2-2 TRBV19 - TRBD1 CASRRGGPNTGELFF TGTGCCAGTAGGAGAGGGGGCCCGAACACCGGGGAGCTGTTTTTT
TRBJ2-7 TRBV9 - - CASSVAGSYEQYF TGTGCCAGCAGCGTAGCCGGGTCCTACGAGCAGTACTTC
TRBJ2-2 TRBV7-2 - TRBD1 CASSPRTGGLFF TGTGCCAGCAGCCCTCGGACAGGGGGGCTGTTTTTT
TRBJ1-2 TRBV4-3 - TRBD1 CASSHPTSVTGQGGYTF TGCGCCAGCAGCCACCCTACGAGCGTGACAGGGCAAGGAGGCTACACCTTC